Below are 21 T cell receptor beta chains sequenced from a single sample in a study of tumor-infiltrating lymphocytes in primary liver carcinoma. From approximately 490 ng total RNA, TCR beta cDNA was generated with a primer in the constant region. Generation of the TCR beta libraries relied on three nested multiplex PCR rounds using slightly modified ARM-PCR. The first two PCR rounds, approximately 10 cycles each, used TRBV1-TRBV30 forward primers and a C-beta reverse primer. TCRdb re-called the multiplex PCR reads with MiXCR, one entry per CDR3 protein. Found here are around 100,000 distinct CDR3 sequences, 55% to 80% of them singletons; the top ten hold 12%. It was from about 21-30 mg of unsorted bulk tissue that RNA and DNA were co-extracted. Sequencing was carried out using liver tumor tissue from sampling region 2. Subset denoted: tumor region T2, inferior pole. The source is a woman aged 60-75 years with primary liver carcinoma and hepatitis B virus infection.

As for this clonotype: One end of the junction does not line up with germline, which may come from a read error. The V call is TRBV7-9, the J call TRBJ2-2; a possible D gene is TRBD2 (6 bases). The CDR3 has 14 residues. Germline V gives CDR1 SEHNR, CDR2 FQNEAQ (reference sequence). The DNA for the CDR3 is TGTGCCAGCAGCCCGCGTCCCGGAGCCGGGGGGCTGTTTTTT. The encoded protein is CASSPRPGAGGLFF.

In regard to this clonotype: The junction departs from germline at one end; a sequencing error may be responsible. This chain uses TRBV5-1 with TRBJ2-6; TRBD1 is a possible D gene (5 bases). Germline values: CDR1 SGHRS, CDR2 YFSETQ. CDR3 length equals 17 residues. The CDR3 DNA follows: TGCGCCAGCAGTCGGGCCCAGTCCCCACCTGGGGCCAACGTCCAGACTTTC. This codes for CASSRAQSPPGANVQTF.

As concerns this clonotype: This is likely a read error, given that the CDR3 carries no conserved phenylalanine or tryptophan at its end. The rearrangement uses TRBV6-1 and TRBJ1-4, with 7 bases fitting TRBD1. CDR1 is MNHNS and CDR2 is SASEGT in the germline V gene. The CDR3 is 14 residues long. The CDR3 region has the DNA TGCGCCAGCAGTAACCGGGACAGTAATGAAAAACTGTTTTAT. Protein product: CASSNRDSNEKLFY.

On this clonotype itself: A junction end diverges from the germline sequence, so it may reflect a read error. The chain carries TRBV19 and TRBJ2-3; tentatively, D is TRBD1 (7 bases). This CDR3 has 14 residues. The V gene's germline CDR1 is LNHDA and CDR2 SQIVND (reference sequence). CDR3 residues: CAGSTTGRTDTQYF. Written as DNA, the CDR3 is TGTGCCGGTAGTACGACAGGGAGGACAGATACGCAGTATTTT.

The rearrangement joins TRBV6-1 to TRBJ2-7, with no clear D. Germline CDR1 and CDR2: MNHNS and SASEGT. V lost 5 bases and J lost 5, with 7 bases in between. This CDR3 contains 11 residues. The CDR3 DNA reads TGTGCCAGCAGTATCATAGACGAGCAGTACTTC. It is translated as CASSIIDEQYF.

This clonotype was picked up one time. CDR3 sequence reads: CASSYTEGSVAEQYF. In nucleotides, the CDR3 is TGTGCCAGCAGTTACACGGAGGGGTCAGTGGCCGAGCAGTACTTC. The chain is built from TRBV6-2 or TRBV6-3 and TRBJ2-7; a possible D gene is TRBD2 (6 bases). The CDR3 totals 15 residues. The ends were cut back, 2 bases at V and 6 bases at J, with 17 bases in the middle. CDR1 is MNHEY and CDR2 is SVGEGT in the germline V gene.

This clonotype turned up a few times. A read error may be the cause here, since a much bigger clone is one base away. This CDR3 is missing its conserved last phenylalanine or tryptophan, likely due to a read error. The chain uses TRBV12-3 or TRBV12-4 and TRBJ1-4; 7 bases match TRBD1. The CDR3 has 14 residues. J was trimmed by 7 bases and V by 3 bases; bases with no gene match: 5. The CDR3 nucleotides read TGTGCCAGCAGTTTCGACAGGGAGGGTGAAAAACTGTTTTCT. It specifies CASSFDREGEKLFS.

There are many counts of this clonotype. V is TRBV7-8 and J is TRBJ2-1; 7 nucleotides match TRBD2. The germline CDR1 and CDR2 sequences are SGHVS and FQNEAQ. Trimming removed 0 bases from V and 6 bases from J; junction bases left unmatched: 5. The CDR3 has 15 residues. The DNA for the CDR3 is TGTGCCAGCAGCTTAGCCCGACTAGCTCTCAATGAGCAGTTCTTC. Protein sequence: CASSLARLALNEQFF.

This chain connects TRBV2 to TRBJ1-2, with TRBD1 matching 7 bases. V lost 6 bases to trimming and J lost 4 bases; unmatched junction nucleotides: 8. The CDR3 is 14 residues long. Germline CDR1 is SNHLY and CDR2 is FYNNEI. This CDR3 reads CASRANRGPYGYTF. CDR3 coding DNA: TGTGCCAGCAGAGCTAACAGGGGTCCCTATGGCTACACCTTC.

On this clonotype itself: A read error may be the cause here, since a much bigger clone is one base away. The rearrangement uses TRBV28 and TRBJ1-4; D is unresolved. The CDR3 is made up of 13 amino acids. Trimming cost V 8 bases and J 8 bases, with 15 bases left between them. Germline CDR1 is MDHEN and CDR2 is SYDVKM. The DNA of the CDR3 is TGTGCCAGCGGCCACAGAGTGTGGGAAAAACTGTTTTTT. Translated: CASGHRVWEKLFF. Combining the CDR3 with reference TRBV28 and TRBJ1-4 gives the whole variable domain DVKVTQSSRYLVKRTGEKVFLECVQDMDHENMFWYRQDPGLGLRLIYFSYDVKMKEKGDIPEGYSVSREKKERFSLILESASTNQTSMYLCASGHRVWEKLFFGSGTQLSVL.

A note on this clonotype: A much larger clone lies a single base off, so this may be a read error. This chain uses TRBV12-3 or TRBV12-4 with TRBJ2-3; possible D gene TRBD2, 6 bases. The CDR3 covers 14 residues. The CDR3 DNA reads as TGTGTCAGCAGTTTAACCGGCGGGGCCGATACGCAGTATTTT. Its translation is CVSSLTGGADTQYF.

This clonotype was observed a single time. A much bigger clone sits one base away, suggesting this may be a read error. The chain has TRBV28 and TRBJ2-1, with 7 bases lining up with TRBD1. The CDR3 is 15 residues long. Germline CDR1 reads MDHEN; CDR2 reads SYDVKM. CDR3 protein: CTSSLLSGGSNEQFF. The CDR3 DNA reads TGTACCAGCAGTTTGTTGTCAGGGGGATCGAATGAGCAGTTCTTC.

The rearrangement links TRBV29-1 to TRBJ2-1, with a possible D match to TRBD1 (6 bases). The CDR3 is 14 residues long. Germline CDR1 and CDR2: SQVTM and ANQGSEA. V was clipped by 4 bases and J by 5 bases, with 15 bases between them. This CDR3 reads CSVGRDTCNNEQFF. CDR3 nucleotide sequence: TGCAGCGTTGGAAGGGACACGTGTAACAATGAGCAGTTCTTC.

CDR3 DNA sequence: TGTGCCAGCACCCCGGGGGGCTCGCTCAATCAGCCCCAGCATTTT. Encoded protein: CASTPGGSLNQPQHF. The chain joins TRBV7-2 to TRBJ1-5, with TRBD1 as a possible D gene (6 bases). The CDR3 consists of 15 residues. Per the germline V gene, CDR1 is SGHTA and CDR2 is FQGNSA. Deletions cut 7 bases from V and 3 bases from J, with 16 bases between.

This clonotype was seen once. The junction does not match germline at one end; this may be a read error. This chain links TRBV4-2 with TRBJ2-7; 8 positions match TRBD2. Germline values: CDR1 LGHNA, CDR2 YNFKEQ. The CDR3 totals 14 residues. The CDR3 region is CTSSQRGSSFEQYF. The DNA of the CDR3 is TGTACCAGCAGCCAGCGGGGGAGCTCCTTCGAGCAGTACTTC.

The genes are TRBV5-1 and TRBJ2-7; D uncertain. The CDR3 sequence is 14 residues long. V was cut by 1 base and J by 3 bases, with 11 bases left in between. CDR1 and CDR2 from the germline V gene are SGHRS and YFSETQ. The CDR3: CASSLLSQCYEQYF. CDR3 nucleotide sequence: TGCGCCAGCAGCTTGTTATCGCAATGCTACGAGCAGTACTTC. Drawing the rest from reference TRBV5-1 and TRBJ2-7, the complete variable domain is KAGVTQTPRYLIKTRGQQVTLSCSPISGHRSVSWYQQTPGQGLQFLFEYFSETQRNKGNFPGRFSGRQFSNSRSEMNVSTLELGDSALYLCASSLLSQCYEQYFGPGTRLTVT.

Note on this clonotype: Just one base apart from a much larger clone, this may be a read error. The V gene is TRBV28, the J gene TRBJ1-6, with D tentatively TRBD1 (5 bases). The CDR3 has 13 amino acids. Germline values: CDR1 MDHEN, CDR2 SYDVKM. Here the CDR3 reads CASSLVGDPPPHF. CDR3 DNA: TGTGCCAGCAGTTTAGTGGGGGATCCACCCCCCCACTTT.

Turning to this clonotype: The final CDR3 position lacks the conserved phenylalanine or tryptophan, pointing to a likely read error. This chain connects TRBV6-1 to TRBJ2-3; D is possibly TRBD1 (6 bases). The CDR3 runs 15 residues. The germline V gene encodes CDR1 MNHNS and CDR2 SASEGT. The ends were cut back, 3 bases at V and 6 bases at J, with 16 bases in the middle. This CDR3 reads CASSESGADDDTQYL. For the CDR3, the DNA is TGTGCCAGCAGTGAGTCAGGGGCTGATGATGATACGCAGTATCTT.

This clonotype was seen a handful of times. A clone one base away is much larger, so this may be a read error. The chain is built from TRBV12-3 or TRBV12-4 and TRBJ2-1, with 10 bases matching TRBD2. V was pared by 3 bases and J by 6 bases, with 14 bases of the junction left unmatched. This CDR3 has 18 residues. The DNA of the CDR3 is TGTGCCAGCAGTTTGAGGTGCTCTCTAGCGGGAGCGGGCAATGAGCAGTTCTTC. Translation gives CASSLRCSLAGAGNEQFF.

Concerning this clonotype: Relative to the germline gene, one junction end is altered; a read error may explain this. This chain joins TRBV6-5 and TRBJ2-3, with D maybe TRBD2 (6 bases). The CDR3 is made up of 16 amino acids. Germline V lookup: CDR1 MNHEY, CDR2 SVGAGI. The CDR3 DNA reads TGTGTCAGCAGGTACCTCCGGGACTCCCACACAGATACGCAGTATTTT. Translation: CVSRYLRDSHTDTQYF.

The chain combines TRBV11-2 with TRBJ2-7, with D possibly matching TRBD2 (5 bases). The V gene's germline CDR1 is SGHAT and CDR2 FQNNGV. Trimming pared 0 bases from V and 3 bases from J, leaving 9 bases between. This CDR3 comprises 14 residues. This CDR3 reads CASSLEGDLYEQYF. For the CDR3, the DNA is TGTGCCAGCAGCTTAGAGGGAGACCTCTACGAGCAGTACTTC. The variable domain in full, completed from reference TRBV11-2 and TRBJ2-7, reads EAGVAQSPRYKIIEKRQSVAFWCNPISGHATLYWYQQILGQGPKLLIQFQNNGVVDDSQLPKDRFSAERLKGVDSTLKIQPAKLEDSAVYLCASSLEGDLYEQYFGPGTRLTVT.